This T cell receptor (beta chain) was identified during a study of blood T cells in healthy people across ages. CDR3 length: 15 residues. Trimming took off 0 bases at V and 4 bases at J, with 15 bases between the two ends. Germline assignment: CDR1 SQVTM and CDR2 ANQGSEA. Primers used in a second PCR of roughly 6 to 12 cycles were a sample-barcoded 5' primer and a J-beta primer mix. MiXCR, run by TCRdb on the 5' RACE reads, gives a single entry per CDR3 protein. The table shows around 850,000 distinct CDR3 sequences, with roughly 40% occurring only once. There are many counts of this clonotype. No antigen is known for it. Overall study results and limits: Fewer expanded clones and more diversity marked long-lived versus aged donors.

Sample: blood. The chain joins TRBV29-1 to TRBJ1-2; the D is unclear. This receptor was obtained from a man aged 18 to 29 in good health. In DNA, the CDR3 is TGCAGCGTTGAAGATCTCCCCAGTATTGGCTATGGCTACACCTTC. Translated, it gives CSVEDLPSIGYGYTF.